Listed below are T cell receptor beta chains from one sample, sequenced in a study of cytomegalovirus exposure and HLA in healthy donors. Data came from immunoSEQ multiplex PCR; TCRdb stores just in-frame clones and leaves some out. The data contain some 130,000 clones, around three quarters of them singletons. Sequenced sample: PBMCs. These receptors were obtained from a man aged 35-49 years in good health and CMV-seronegative. Both conserved end residues are part of each CDR3. D genes are given only for firm matches. Rows may omit the clone size; those that give it use once, few, many or a size class.

CASSLARLGEQYF	TGTGCCAGCAGCTTAGCCAGACTAGGCGAGCAGTACTTC	.	TRBJ2-7	TRBV7-9	.
CASSLIGTGATDTQYF	TGTGCCAGCAGCTTAATCGGGACAGGGGCGACAGATACGCAGTATTTT	TRBD1	TRBJ2-3	TRBV7-3	.
CASSGRQGETNYGYTF	TGTGCCAGCAGCGGTCGTCAAGGGGAAACTAACTATGGCTACACCTTC	.	TRBJ1-2	TRBV9	.
CASSLAGGASEQYF	TGTGCCAGCAGCTTAGCGGGAGGGGCTAGCGAGCAGTACTTC	TRBD2	TRBJ2-7	TRBV7-6	.
CASSDLGQGLQETQYF	TGTGCCAGCAGTGACCTCGGACAGGGCTTACAAGAGACCCAGTACTTC	TRBD1	TRBJ2-5	TRBV25-1	.
CASSWGTDNTEAFF	TGTGCCAGCAGTTGGGGGACAGATAACACTGAAGCTTTCTTT	TRBD1	TRBJ1-1	TRBV28	.
CVWGGQAEDEQYF	TGTGTTTGGGGAGGCCAGGCGGAAGACGAGCAGTACTTC	.	TRBJ2-7	TRBV7-9	.
CASSLPSLAGQSSSYNEQFF	TGCGCCAGCAGCTTGCCTAGTCTAGCGGGACAGTCAAGCTCCTACAATGAGCAGTTCTTC	TRBD2	TRBJ2-1	TRBV5-1	.
CASSPGQWTYGYTF	TGTGCCAGCAGCCCGGGACAGTGGACCTATGGCTACACCTTC	TRBD1	TRBJ1-2	TRBV6-5	.
CASSKGGELNYGYTF	TGTGCCAGCAGCAAGGGAGGAGAACTTAACTATGGCTACACCTTC	.	TRBJ1-2	TRBV21-1	.
CASSLAGGYPPSGNTIYF	TGTGCCAGCAGCTTAGCAGGGGGCTACCCTCCCTCTGGAAACACCATATATTTT	TRBD1	TRBJ1-3	TRBV7-9	.
CASSRKLAGPQETQYF	TGTGCCAGCAGTAGGAAATTGGCAGGGCCTCAAGAGACCCAGTACTTC	.	TRBJ2-5	TRBV27	.
CASSPGQGEAYEQYF	TGTGCCAGCAGCCCTGGACAGGGTGAAGCCTACGAGCAGTACTTC	TRBD1	TRBJ2-7	TRBV13	.
CAWSVPGTGQISLAKNIQYF	TGTGCCTGGAGTGTACCCGGGACAGGGCAAATCTCACTAGCCAAAAACATTCAGTACTTC	TRBD1	TRBJ2-4	TRBV30	.
CASSASSGGYEQYF	TGTGCCAGTAGTGCCTCTAGCGGAGGATACGAGCAGTACTTC	TRBD2	TRBJ2-7	TRBV19	.
CASSTIRQGREKLFF	TGTGCCAGCAGTACTATTCGACAGGGGCGGGAAAAACTGTTTTTT	TRBD1	TRBJ1-4	TRBV2	.
CASSPVGSPLSQHF	TGTGCCAGCAGCCCTGTGGGCAGCCCCTTGTCCCAGCATTTT	.	TRBJ1-5	TRBV4-2	few
CASSSYREITYGYTF	TGTGCCAGCAGCAGTTACAGGGAGATCACCTATGGCTACACCTTC	.	TRBJ1-2	TRBV27	few
CSVGGLAGGPNEQYF	TGCAGCGTTGGGGGACTAGCGGGAGGGCCCAATGAGCAGTACTTC	TRBD2	TRBJ2-7	TRBV29-1	few
CAWMVGVGTEAFF	TGTGCCTGGATGGTAGGGGTAGGGACTGAAGCTTTCTTT	.	TRBJ1-1	TRBV30	once
CSVGQMMDRNYGYTF	TGCAGCGTTGGGCAGATGATGGACAGAAACTATGGCTACACCTTC	.	TRBJ1-2	TRBV29-1	.
CASENNEGTGNYGYTF	TGTGCCAGCGAAAATAACGAAGGGACAGGGAACTATGGCTACACCTTC	TRBD1	TRBJ1-2	TRBV7-9	.
CASSLSVSGWGQFF	TGTGCCAGCAGTTTGTCGGTCAGCGGCTGGGGGCAGTTCTTC	.	TRBJ2-1	TRBV28	.
CASSFLAGTYEQYF	TGTGCCAGCAGTTTCCTAGCGGGGACCTACGAGCAGTACTTC	TRBD2	TRBJ2-7	TRBV27	.
CATAGGANYGYTF	TGTGCCACCGCGGGAGGGGCCAACTATGGCTACACCTTC	.	TRBJ1-2	TRBV28	.
CASSVALAGRTDTQYF	TGTGCCAGCAGCGTAGCTTTGGCAGGGCGGACAGATACGCAGTATTTT	.	TRBJ2-3	TRBV9	.
CASSPRTSGGEQYF	TGTGCCAGCAGCCCCCGGACTAGCGGGGGAGAGCAGTACTTC	TRBD2	TRBJ2-7	TRBV14	.
CASSYVGQGFTETQYF	TGTGCCAGCAGTTACGTGGGACAGGGGTTTACAGAGACCCAGTACTTC	TRBD1	TRBJ2-5	TRBV6-5	.
CAWSGDTPSAYEQYF	TGTGCCTGGAGTGGGGACACCCCGTCAGCATACGAGCAGTACTTC	.	TRBJ2-7	TRBV30	.
CASSIGGGSSGNTIYF	TGTGCCAGTAGTATCGGGGGAGGCTCATCTGGAAACACCATATATTTT	.	TRBJ1-3	TRBV19	once
CASSLPGTGEYEQFF	TGTGCCAGCAGCTTACCGGGGACAGGGGAGTATGAGCAGTTCTTC	TRBD1	TRBJ2-1	TRBV7-9	.
CASSHSGSYEQYF	TGTGCCAGCAGCCATAGCGGGAGCTACGAGCAGTACTTC	TRBD2	TRBJ2-7	TRBV7-2	.